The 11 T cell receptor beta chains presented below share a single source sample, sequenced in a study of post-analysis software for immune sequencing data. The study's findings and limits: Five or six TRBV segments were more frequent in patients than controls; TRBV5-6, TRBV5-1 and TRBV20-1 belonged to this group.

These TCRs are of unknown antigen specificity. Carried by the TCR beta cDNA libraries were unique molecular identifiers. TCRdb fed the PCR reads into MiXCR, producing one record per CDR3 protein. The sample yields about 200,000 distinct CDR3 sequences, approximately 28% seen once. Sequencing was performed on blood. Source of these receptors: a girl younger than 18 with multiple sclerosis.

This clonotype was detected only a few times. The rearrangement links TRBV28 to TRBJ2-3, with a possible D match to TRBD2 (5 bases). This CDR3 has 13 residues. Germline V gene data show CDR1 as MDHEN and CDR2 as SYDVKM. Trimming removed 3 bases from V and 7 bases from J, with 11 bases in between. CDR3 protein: CASSFPGSHTQYF. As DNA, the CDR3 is TGTGCCAGCAGTTTTCCGGGGTCTCATACGCAGTATTTT.

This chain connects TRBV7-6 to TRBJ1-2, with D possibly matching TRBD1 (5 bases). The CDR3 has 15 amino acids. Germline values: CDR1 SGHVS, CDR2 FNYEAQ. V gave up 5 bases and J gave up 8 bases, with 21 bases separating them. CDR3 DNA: TGTGCCAGCAGCGTCGAACCTACAGGACCCAGAGGCTACACCTTC. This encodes CASSVEPTGPRGYTF. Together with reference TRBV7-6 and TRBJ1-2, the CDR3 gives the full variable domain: GAGVSQSPRYKVTKRGQDVALRCDPISGHVSLYWYRQALGQGPEFLTYFNYEAQQDKSGLPNDRFSAERPEGSISTLTIQRTEQRDSAMYRCASSVEPTGPRGYTFGSGTRLTVV.

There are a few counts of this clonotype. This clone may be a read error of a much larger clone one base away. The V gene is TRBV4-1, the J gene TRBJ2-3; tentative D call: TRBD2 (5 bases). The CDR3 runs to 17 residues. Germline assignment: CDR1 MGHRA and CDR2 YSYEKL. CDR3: CACSGDGYLRGTDTQYF. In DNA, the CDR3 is TGCGCCTGCAGCGGCGACGGCTACCTGAGGGGCACAGATACGCAGTATTTT.

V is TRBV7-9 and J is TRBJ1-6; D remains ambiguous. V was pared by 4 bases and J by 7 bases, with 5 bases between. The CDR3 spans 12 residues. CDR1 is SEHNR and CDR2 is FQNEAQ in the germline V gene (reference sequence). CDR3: CASSWNNSPLHF. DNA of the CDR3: TGTGCCAGCAGCTGGAACAATTCACCCCTCCACTTT.

CDR3 sequence: CASSPRENLNTEAFF. The CDR3 DNA reads as TGCGCCAGCAGCCCCAGAGAGAATCTCAACACTGAAGCTTTCTTT. The chain employs TRBV4-1 and TRBJ1-1, with no clear D. CDR3 size: 15 residues. Germline V gene data show CDR1 as MGHRA and CDR2 as YSYEKL. Trimming stripped 4 bases from V and 2 bases from J, with 14 bases between.

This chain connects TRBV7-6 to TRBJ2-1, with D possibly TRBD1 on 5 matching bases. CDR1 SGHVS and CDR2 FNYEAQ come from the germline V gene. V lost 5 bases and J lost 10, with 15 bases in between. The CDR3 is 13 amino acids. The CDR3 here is CASSAQGPYEQFF. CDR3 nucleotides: TGTGCCAGCAGCGCTCAGGGTCCCTACGAGCAGTTCTTC.

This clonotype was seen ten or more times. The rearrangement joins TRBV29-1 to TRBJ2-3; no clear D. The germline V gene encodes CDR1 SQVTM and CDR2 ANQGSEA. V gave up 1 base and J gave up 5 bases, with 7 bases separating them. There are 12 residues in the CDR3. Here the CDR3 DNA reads TGCAGCGTTGAAGGGTACGAAGATACGCAGTATTTT. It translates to CSVEGYEDTQYF.

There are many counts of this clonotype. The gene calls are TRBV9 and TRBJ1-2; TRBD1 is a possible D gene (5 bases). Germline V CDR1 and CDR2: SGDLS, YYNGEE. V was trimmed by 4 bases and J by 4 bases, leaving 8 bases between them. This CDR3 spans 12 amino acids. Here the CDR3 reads CASSPRGYGYTF. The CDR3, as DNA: TGTGCCAGCAGCCCGAGGGGCTATGGCTACACCTTC.

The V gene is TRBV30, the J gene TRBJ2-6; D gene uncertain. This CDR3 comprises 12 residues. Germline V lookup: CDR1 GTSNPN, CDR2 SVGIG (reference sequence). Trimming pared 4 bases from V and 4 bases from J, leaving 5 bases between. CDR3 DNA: TGTGCCTGGAACCCCGGGGCCAACGTCCTGACTTTC. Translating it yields CAWNPGANVLTF.

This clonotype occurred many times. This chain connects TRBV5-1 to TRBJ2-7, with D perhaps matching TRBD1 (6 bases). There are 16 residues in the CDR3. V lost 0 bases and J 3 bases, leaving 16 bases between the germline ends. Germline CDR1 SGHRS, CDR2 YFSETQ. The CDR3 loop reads CASSLASGQGYYEQYF. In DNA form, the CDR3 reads TGCGCCAGCAGCTTGGCCTCTGGCCAGGGGTACTACGAGCAGTACTTC.

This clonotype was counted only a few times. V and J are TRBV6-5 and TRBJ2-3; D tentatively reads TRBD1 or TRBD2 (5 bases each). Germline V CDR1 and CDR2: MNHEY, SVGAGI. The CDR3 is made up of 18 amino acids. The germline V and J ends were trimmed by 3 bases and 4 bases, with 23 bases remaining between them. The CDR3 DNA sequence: TGTGCCAGCAGTTATAGAGGGGCAGGGAATTCTGCGTCAGATACGCAGTATTTT. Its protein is CASSYRGAGNSASDTQYF.